What follows are 2 T cell receptor beta chains derived from one specimen sequenced in a study of Ad26.COV2.S vaccination and SARS-CoV-2 variants. The treatment denotes: over 15 received Ad26.COV2.S at low or high dose, single or two shots; about 5 received placebo; per-sample allocation not given. The samples date from day 63 after the first vaccine or placebo injection. Sequenced by immunoSEQ multiplex PCR; TCRdb stores in-frame clones only, minus some. The sample holds about 480,000 clones, 87% seen once. Sample: peripheral blood, taken in a trial of Ad26.COV2.S vaccine versus placebo. The receptors come from a person between 18 and 59 years old who received the Ad26.COV2.S COVID-19 vaccine or a placebo.

The chain joins TRBV23-1 to TRBJ1-5; D might be TRBD1 (6 bases). TRBV23-1 is placed among ORFs of uncertain function. V was pared by 2 bases and J by 3 bases, with 17 bases between. The length of the CDR3 is 17 residues. CDR3 sequence (DNA): TGCGCCAGCAGTCAACCCGAAGAGGGGGGCGACAATCAGCCCCAGCATTTT. Residues: CASSQPEEGGDNQPQHF.

This CDR3 reads CASSLGRGHFF. The CDR3 region has the DNA TGTGCCAGCAGTTTAGGCAGGGGGCATTTCTTC. V and J are TRBV12-3 or TRBV12-4 and TRBJ2-1; 8 nucleotides agree with TRBD1. The CDR3 contains 11 residues. V was clipped by 1 base and J by 16 bases; unmatched bases: 3.